This TCR beta chain was documented in a study of cytomegalovirus exposure and HLA in healthy donors. Study observations and caveats: Reports state that TCR beta sequences accurately predicted most subjects' HLA-A and HLA-B alleles. CMV serostatus was the only immune exposure information that was available.

As to this clone: Its antigen is unidentified.

Trimming stripped 0 bases from V and 5 bases from J, with 14 bases between. Germline CDR1 is SGHVS and CDR2 is FNYEAQ. The CDR3 extends over 15 amino acids. Though probably carrying unrecorded immune exposures, donors were nominally healthy at sampling. The PCR employed 60 Vbeta primers together with 13 Jbeta primers. In the original analysis: Around 12 million of some 80 million unique TCR beta chains were shared, per a later count. Here immunoSEQ multiplex PCR was the method, and the copy in TCRdb shows in-frame clones only, minus some. The D gene and trimming were derived from the DNA, and the V and J assignments and clone size from that table. This table has 100,000 to 150,000 clones, roughly four fifths appearing once.

The sequence was collected from a man in his fifties in good health and CMV-seronegative. The sample taken for sequencing was PBMCs. This rearrangement joins TRBV7-6 to TRBJ2-7; TRBD2 is a possible D gene (5 bases). CDR3 loop: CASSLAREGSHEQYF. CDR3 DNA sequence: TGTGCCAGCAGCTTAGCCCGGGAAGGGAGCCACGAGCAGTACTTC.